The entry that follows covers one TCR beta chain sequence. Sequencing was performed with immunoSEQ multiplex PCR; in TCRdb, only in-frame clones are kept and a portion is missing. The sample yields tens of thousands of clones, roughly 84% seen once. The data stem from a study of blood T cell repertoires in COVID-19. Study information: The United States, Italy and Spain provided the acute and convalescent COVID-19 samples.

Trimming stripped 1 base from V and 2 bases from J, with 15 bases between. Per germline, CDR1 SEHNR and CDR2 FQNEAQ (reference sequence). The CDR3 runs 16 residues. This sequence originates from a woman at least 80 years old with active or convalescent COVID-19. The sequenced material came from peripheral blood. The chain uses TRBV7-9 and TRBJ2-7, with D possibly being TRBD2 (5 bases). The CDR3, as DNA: TGTGCCAGCAGCTTAGTTGCATCCCCCGGGACCTACGAGCAGTACTTC. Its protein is CASSLVASPGTYEQYF. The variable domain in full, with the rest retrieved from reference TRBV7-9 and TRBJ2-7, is DTGVSQNPRHKITKRGQNVTFRCDPISEHNRLYWYRQTLGQGPEFLTYFQNEAQLEKSRLLSDRFSAERPKGSFSTLEIQRTEQGDSAMYLCASSLVASPGTYEQYFGPGTRLTVT.